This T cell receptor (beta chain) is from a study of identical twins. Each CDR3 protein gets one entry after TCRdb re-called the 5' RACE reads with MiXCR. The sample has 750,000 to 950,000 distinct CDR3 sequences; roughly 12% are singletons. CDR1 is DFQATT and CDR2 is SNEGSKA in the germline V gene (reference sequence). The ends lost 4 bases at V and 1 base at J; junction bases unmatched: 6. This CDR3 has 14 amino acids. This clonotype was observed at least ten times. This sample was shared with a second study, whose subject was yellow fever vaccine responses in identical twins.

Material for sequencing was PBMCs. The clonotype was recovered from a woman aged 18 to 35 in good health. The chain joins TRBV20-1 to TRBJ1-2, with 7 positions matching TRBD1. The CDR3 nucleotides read TGCAGTGCTATGACAGGGATGAGTAACTATGGCTACACCTTC. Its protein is CSAMTGMSNYGYTF.